Below, 10 T cell receptor beta chains from the same sample are listed, as sequenced in a study of blood T cell repertoires in COVID-19 (dated by TCRdb to 2019 to 2021). Library construction relied on the immunoSEQ multiplex PCR assay. TCRdb holds this immuneACCESS table with in-frame rearrangements only. Some clones are missing; in checked studies, unresolved V genes explain under half, and the rest has no known cause. The sample table contains over 200,000 clones; only one count was recorded for under 85% of them. About 1.3% of the sample comes from the top ten. Sequenced input: peripheral blood. Receptor source: a young woman with COVID-19, enrolled during active disease.

This clone has only a few counts. The chain uses TRBV6-5 and TRBJ1-5, with 8 bases fitting TRBD1. There are 15 residues in the CDR3. V trimming: 6 bases; J trimming: 1 base; junction bases outside the gene matches: 5. The germline CDR1 and CDR2 sequences are MNHEY and SVGAGI. The CDR3 protein is CASSLRTGSNQPQHF. Written as DNA, the CDR3 is TGTGCCAGCAGCCTGAGGACAGGGAGCAATCAGCCCCAGCATTTT.

The chain combines TRBV27 with TRBJ2-7; 12 bases agree with TRBD2. CDR3 length: 16 residues. Losses at the gene ends were 5 bases for V and 0 bases for J; bases not matched to a gene: 5. Germline values: CDR1 MNHEY, CDR2 SMNVEV (reference sequence). In DNA, the CDR3 is TGTGCCAGCAGTAGCCTGACTAGCGGGAGCTCCTACGAGCAGTACTTC. Its protein product is CASSSLTSGSSYEQYF.

This sequence joins TRBV5-6 and TRBJ1-1; 11 bases are a match to TRBD1. CDR1 is SGHDT, CDR2 YYEEEE, per germline. V shed 4 bases and J 4 bases; nucleotides not matched to a gene: 3. This CDR3 has 14 residues. The CDR3 sequence: CASSGQGAGTEAFF. Written as DNA, the CDR3 is TGTGCCAGCAGCGGACAGGGGGCTGGCACTGAAGCTTTCTTT.

The rearrangement joins TRBV5-6 to TRBJ1-5, with 7 nucleotides matching TRBD1. Germline assignment: CDR1 SGHDT and CDR2 YYEEEE. The CDR3 spans 15 residues. The V gene end was trimmed by 4 bases and the J gene end by 0 bases; junction bases not matched to a gene: 4. The CDR3 nucleotides read TGTGCCAGCAGCCTGGGACAGCATAGCAATCAGCCCCAGCATTTT. The encoded protein is CASSLGQHSNQPQHF.

The chain carries TRBV3-1 (or the pseudogene TRBV3-2) and TRBJ2-1; D is perhaps TRBD1 (5 bases). The length of the CDR3 is 16 residues. Trimming took 4 bases from V and 6 from J, leaving 19 bases between them. CDR1 and CDR2 (germline): LGHDT, YNNKEL (reference sequence). The CDR3 nucleotides read TGTGCCAGCAGCCGACAAACAGGTGCTCTTGGCAATGAGCAGTTCTTC. It is translated as CASSRQTGALGNEQFF.

The genes are TRBV6-6 and TRBJ1-2, with D unclear. The CDR3 is 16 amino acids. In germline, CDR1 is MNHNY, CDR2 SVGAGI (reference sequence). V gave up 3 bases and J gave up 2 bases, with 16 bases separating them. The CDR3 nucleotides read TGTGCCAGCAGTTATTCTCCCGGGCAGCGGAACTATGGCTACACCTTC. Protein sequence: CASSYSPGQRNYGYTF.

This rearrangement joins TRBV11-1 to TRBJ1-1; 7 nucleotides align to TRBD1. From germline, CDR1 is SGHAT and CDR2 FQDESV (reference sequence). J was trimmed by 2 bases and V by 5 bases; bases with no gene match: 5. The CDR3 consists of 14 residues. The CDR3 DNA sequence: TGTGCCAGCAGCGTGGACAGGACCAACACTGAAGCTTTCTTT. Its protein product is CASSVDRTNTEAFF. Looking up the rest from reference TRBV11-1 and TRBJ1-1 gives the full variable domain: EAEVAQSPRYKITEKSQAVAFWCDPISGHATLYWYRQILGQGPELLVQFQDESVVDDSQLPKDRFSAERLKGVDSTLKIQPAELGDSAMYLCASSVDRTNTEAFFGQGTRLTVV.

V usage is TRBV3-1 (or the pseudogene TRBV3-2) and J usage is TRBJ2-7; 11 bases agree with TRBD2. Germline loops: CDR1 LGHDT, CDR2 YNNKEL (reference sequence). The CDR3 loop spans 19 amino acids. With V trimmed by 4 bases and J by 2 bases, 16 bases remained unmatched. CDR3 nucleotides: TGTGCCAGCAGCCTCACGACCGCCATAGCGGGAGGGCGGACCTACGAGCAGTACTTC. This translates into CASSLTTAIAGGRTYEQYF.

V usage is TRBV5-4 and J usage is TRBJ2-5; TRBD1 matches 9 bases. Germline-derived CDR1 and CDR2 are SGHNT and YYREEE (reference sequence). With 0 bases clipped from V and 2 bases from J, the junction kept 2 bases outside the gene matches. The CDR3 spans 15 residues. Here the CDR3 reads CASSLEGQGQETQYF. Written as DNA, the CDR3 is TGTGCCAGCAGCTTGGAGGGACAGGGACAAGAGACCCAGTACTTC.

This clone came up a few times. The V gene is TRBV5-4, the J gene TRBJ1-2; TRBD1 matches 7 bases. This CDR3 has 15 amino acids. Germline loops: CDR1 SGHNT, CDR2 YYREEE (reference sequence). J lost 4 bases, V lost 4 bases, and 10 bases had no gene match. The CDR3 nucleotides read TGTGCCAGCAGCACTGGACAGGCCCCGTTCTATGGCTACACCTTC. This sequence encodes CASSTGQAPFYGYTF.